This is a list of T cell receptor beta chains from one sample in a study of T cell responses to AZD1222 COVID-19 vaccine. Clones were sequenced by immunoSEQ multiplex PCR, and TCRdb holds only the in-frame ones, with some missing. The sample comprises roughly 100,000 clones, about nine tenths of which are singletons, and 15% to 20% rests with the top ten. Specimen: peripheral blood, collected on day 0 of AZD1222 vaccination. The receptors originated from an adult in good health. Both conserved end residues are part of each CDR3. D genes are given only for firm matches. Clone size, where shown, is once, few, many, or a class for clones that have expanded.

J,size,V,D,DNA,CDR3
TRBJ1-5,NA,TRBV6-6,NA,TGTGCCAGCAGTTATTCGAGCAATCAGCCCCAGCATTTT,CASSYSSNQPQHF
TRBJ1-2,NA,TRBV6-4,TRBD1,TGTGCCACCAGACACGGACAGGGGGCGGTCGGCTACACCTTC,CATRHGQGAVGYTF
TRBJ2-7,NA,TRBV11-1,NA,TGTGCCAGCAGCTCCGATATCTACGAGCAGTACTTC,CASSSDIYEQYF
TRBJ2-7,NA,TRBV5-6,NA,TGTGCCAGCAGCTTCCTTCGGCATACAGGGTCTTACGAGCAGTACTTC,CASSFLRHTGSYEQYF
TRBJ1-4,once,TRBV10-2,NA,TGCGCCAGCAGTGAATCCAGCCCCAATGAAAAACTGTTTTTT,CASSESSPNEKLFF
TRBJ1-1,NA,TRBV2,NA,TGTGCCAGCAGTGTTGCGCTGGGGACTGAAGCTTTCTTT,CASSVALGTEAFF
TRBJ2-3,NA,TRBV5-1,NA,TGCGCCAGCAGCCCCACCATAACCCTTTCGCGGGGCACAGATACGCAGTATTTT,CASSPTITLSRGTDTQYF
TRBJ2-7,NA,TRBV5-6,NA,TGTGCCAGCAGCTTGAGGCAAACCTCCTCCTACGAGCAGTACTTC,CASSLRQTSSYEQYF
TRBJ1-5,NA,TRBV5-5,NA,TGTGCCAGCCGCCCTTCCGCGGGGAGCAATCAGCCCCAGCATTTT,CASRPSAGSNQPQHF
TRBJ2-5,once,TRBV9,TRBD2,TGTGCCAGCAGCGTAGGCGGGGGAGAGACCCAGTACTTC,CASSVGGGETQYF
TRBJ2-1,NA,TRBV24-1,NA,TGTGCCACCCGGGGATCAACTAACAATGAGCAGTTCTTC,CATRGSTNNEQFF
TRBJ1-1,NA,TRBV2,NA,TGTGCCAGCAGTGAGCCCGAAAACACTGAAGCTTTCTTT,CASSEPENTEAFF
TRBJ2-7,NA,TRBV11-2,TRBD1,TGTGCCAGCCGGCGGGGACAGGGGGTAGGATACGAGCAGTACTTC,CASRRGQGVGYEQYF
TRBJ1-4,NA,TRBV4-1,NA,TGCGCCAGCAGCCAGACCGGTGGTAATGAAAAACTGTTTTTT,CASSQTGGNEKLFF
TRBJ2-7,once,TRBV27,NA,TGTGCCAGCAAACAGGGCCCTTACGAGCAGTACTTC,CASKQGPYEQYF
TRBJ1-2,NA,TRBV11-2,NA,TGTGCCAGCAGCGCCAATTCATTCGATTATGGCTACACCTTC,CASSANSFDYGYTF
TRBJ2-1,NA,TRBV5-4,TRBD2,TGTGCCAGCAGCTCCGGGACTAACTACAATGAGCAGTTCTTC,CASSSGTNYNEQFF
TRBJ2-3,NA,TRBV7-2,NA,TGTGCCAGCAGCTTGCAGGGTCATACGCAGTATTTT,CASSLQGHTQYF
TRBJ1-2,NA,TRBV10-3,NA,TGTGCCATCAGTGACGGGTCTAACTATGGCTACACCTTC,CAISDGSNYGYTF
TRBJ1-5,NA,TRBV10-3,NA,TGTGCCATCAGTGAGTCACTCCAGACAGGAAGGCAGCCCCAGCATTTT,CAISESLQTGRQPQHF
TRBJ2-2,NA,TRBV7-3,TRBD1,TGTGCCAGCAGCCACAGACAGGGCCCGAACACCGGGGAGCTGTTTTTT,CASSHRQGPNTGELFF
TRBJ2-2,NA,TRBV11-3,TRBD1,TGTGCCAGCAGCTCAGGACAGGGGGCAAACACCGGGGAGCTGTTTTTT,CASSSGQGANTGELFF
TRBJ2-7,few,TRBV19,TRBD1,TGTGCCAGTAGCGAACAGGGGAAGCCCCACTACGAGCAGTACTTC,CASSEQGKPHYEQYF
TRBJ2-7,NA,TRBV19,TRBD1,TGTGCCAGTAGTTACAGGGGGGACACCTACGAGCAGTACTTC,CASSYRGDTYEQYF
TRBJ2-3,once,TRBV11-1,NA,TGTGCCAGCAGCTCTAAAATAGATCAGTCGGCAGATACGCAGTATTTT,CASSSKIDQSADTQYF
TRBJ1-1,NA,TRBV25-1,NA,TGTGCCAGCAGTGAAGTCCGGGATAACACTGAAGCTTTCTTT,CASSEVRDNTEAFF
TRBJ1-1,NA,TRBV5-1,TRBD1,TGCGCCAGCAGCTTGGGAGGAGGTACAGGGGGTATGAACACTGAAGCTTTCTTT,CASSLGGGTGGMNTEAFF
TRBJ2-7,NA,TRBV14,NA,TGTGCCAGCAGCCTCAGACGGGGTATGGGGGGCGAGCAGTACTTC,CASSLRRGMGGEQYF
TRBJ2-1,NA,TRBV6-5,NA,TGTGCCACCAGGGGGGACAATGAGCAGTTCTTC,CATRGDNEQFF
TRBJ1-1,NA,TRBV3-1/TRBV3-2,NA,TGTGCCAGCAGCCTTACCGGGATTGAAGCTTTCTTT,CASSLTGIEAFF
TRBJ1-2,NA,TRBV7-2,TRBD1,TGTGCCAGCAGCTCGCTGGACAGGAGCTATGGCTACACCTTC,CASSSLDRSYGYTF
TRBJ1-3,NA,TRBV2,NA,TGTGCCAGCAGGAGACAGAAGAGCTCTGGAAACACCATATATTTT,CASRRQKSSGNTIYF
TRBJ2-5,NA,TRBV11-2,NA,TGTGCCAGCAGCTTACGGGAGACCCAGTACTTC,CASSLRETQYF
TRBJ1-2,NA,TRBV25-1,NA,TGTGCCAGCAGTGCGGCAGGGGTGGTTTATGGCTACACCTTC,CASSAAGVVYGYTF
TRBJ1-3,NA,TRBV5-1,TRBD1,TGCGCCAGCAGCGCGCAGCCCGGGACAGGATCTGGAAACACCATATATTTT,CASSAQPGTGSGNTIYF
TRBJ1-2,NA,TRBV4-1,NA,TGCGCCAGCAGCCAAGATGAGCTGGGTGGCTACACCTTC,CASSQDELGGYTF
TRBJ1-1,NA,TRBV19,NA,TGTGCCAGTAGTATCGGGGTCGTTGGGACTGAAGCTTTCTTT,CASSIGVVGTEAFF
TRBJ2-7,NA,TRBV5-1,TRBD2,TGCGCCAGCAGCCTCACGGGACTAGCGGGGGTGCAAACCTACGAGCAGTACTTC,CASSLTGLAGVQTYEQYF
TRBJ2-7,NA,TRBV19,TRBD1,TGTGCCAGTAGCCCCGTGACAGGGATCTCCTACGAGCAGTACTTC,CASSPVTGISYEQYF
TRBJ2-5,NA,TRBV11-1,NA,TGTGCCAGCAGCCCCTGGACAAAAGCGTTCCAAGAGACCCAGTACTTC,CASSPWTKAFQETQYF
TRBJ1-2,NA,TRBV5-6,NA,TGTGCCAGCAGCTTCTCGGCGGTCGGGGGCTACACCTTC,CASSFSAVGGYTF
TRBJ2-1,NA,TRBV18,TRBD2,TGTGCCAGCTCACGTGCAGCGGCGGGGGGTTCTGATGAGCAGTTCTTC,CASSRAAAGGSDEQFF
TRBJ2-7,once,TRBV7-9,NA,TGTGCCAGCAGCTTAGGTGGCCTTTCCTACGAGCAGTACTTC,CASSLGGLSYEQYF
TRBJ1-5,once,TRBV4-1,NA,TGCGCCAGCAGCCAAGAGTCAGTGGGGCAGCCCCAGCATTTT,CASSQESVGQPQHF
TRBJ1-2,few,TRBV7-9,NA,TGTGCCAGCAGCCCGACCTATCGGGGGGGCTTGGATGGCTACACCTTC,CASSPTYRGGLDGYTF